This T cell receptor beta chain derives from a study of cytomegalovirus exposure and HLA in healthy donors. The PCR made use of 60 Vbeta and 13 Jbeta primers. Method: immunoSEQ multiplex PCR; TCRdb's copy keeps in-frame clones and lacks some. Of 150,000 to 200,000 clones in the sample, approximately 85% were seen once. With V trimmed by 1 base and J by 1 base, 13 bases remained unmatched. The CDR3 has 18 residues. Germline CDR1 and CDR2: GTSNPN and SVGIG (reference sequence). This clonotype originated in a girl aged 10-17 years in good health and CMV-seropositive. This rearrangement joins TRBV30 to TRBJ2-4; 7 bases match TRBD1. The source material was PBMCs. The CDR3 is CAWSGRVGQVAAKNIQYF. For the CDR3, the DNA is TGTGCCTGGAGTGGTCGTGTCGGACAGGTTGCCGCCAAAAACATTCAGTACTTC.